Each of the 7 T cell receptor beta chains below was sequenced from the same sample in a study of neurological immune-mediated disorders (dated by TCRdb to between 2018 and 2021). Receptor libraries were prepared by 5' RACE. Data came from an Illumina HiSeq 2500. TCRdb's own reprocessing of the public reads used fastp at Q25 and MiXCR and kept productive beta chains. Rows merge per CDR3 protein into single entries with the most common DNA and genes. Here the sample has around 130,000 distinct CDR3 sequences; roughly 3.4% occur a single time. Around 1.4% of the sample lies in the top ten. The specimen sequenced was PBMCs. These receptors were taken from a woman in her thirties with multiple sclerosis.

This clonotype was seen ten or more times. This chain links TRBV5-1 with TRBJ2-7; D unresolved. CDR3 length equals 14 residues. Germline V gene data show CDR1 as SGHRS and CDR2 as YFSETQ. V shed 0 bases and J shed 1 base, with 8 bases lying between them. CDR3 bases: TGCGCCAGCAGCTTGGACACCTCATCCTACGAGCAGTACTTC. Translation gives CASSLDTSSYEQYF.

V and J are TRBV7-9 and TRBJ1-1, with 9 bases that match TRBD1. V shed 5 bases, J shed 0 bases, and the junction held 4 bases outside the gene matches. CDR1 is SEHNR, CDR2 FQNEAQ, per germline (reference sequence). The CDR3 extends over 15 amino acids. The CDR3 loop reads CASSHRDRVNTEAFF. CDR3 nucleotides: TGTGCCAGCAGCCACCGGGACAGGGTGAACACTGAAGCTTTCTTT.

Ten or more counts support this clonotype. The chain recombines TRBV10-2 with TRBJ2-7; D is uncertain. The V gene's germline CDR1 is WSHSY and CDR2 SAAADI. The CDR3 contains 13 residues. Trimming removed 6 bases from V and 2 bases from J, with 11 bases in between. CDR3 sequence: CASSLSRPYEQYF. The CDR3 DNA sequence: TGCGCCAGCAGCCTTAGTCGTCCCTACGAGCAGTACTTC.

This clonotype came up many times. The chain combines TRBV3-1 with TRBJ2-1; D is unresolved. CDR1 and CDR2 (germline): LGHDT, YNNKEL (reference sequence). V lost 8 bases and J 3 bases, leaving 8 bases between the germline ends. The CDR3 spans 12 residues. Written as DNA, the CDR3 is TGTGCCAGCGGCTCGGGCTACAATGAGCAGTTCTTC. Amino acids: CASGSGYNEQFF.

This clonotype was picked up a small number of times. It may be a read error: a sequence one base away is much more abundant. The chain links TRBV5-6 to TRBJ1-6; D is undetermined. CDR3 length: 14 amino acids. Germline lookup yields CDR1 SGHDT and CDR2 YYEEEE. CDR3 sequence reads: CASSFTGVNSPLNF. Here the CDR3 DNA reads TGTGCCAGCAGCTTTACGGGAGTGAATTCACCCCTCAACTTT. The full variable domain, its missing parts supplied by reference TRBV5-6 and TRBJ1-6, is DAGVTQSPTHLIKTRGQQVTLRCSPKSGHDTVSWYQQALGQGPQFIFQYYEEEERQRGNFPDRFSGHQFPNYSSELNVNALLLGDSALYLCASSFTGVNSPLNFGNGTRLTVT.

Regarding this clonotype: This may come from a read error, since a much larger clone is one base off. The CDR3 is CASSKGRSSYNKQFF. CDR3 in DNA: TGCGCCAGCAGCAAGGGCAGGAGCTCCTACAATAAGCAGTTCTTC. The chain uses TRBV5-1 and TRBJ2-1; D remains unclear. Germline V gene lookup returns CDR1 SGHRS and CDR2 YFSETQ. The CDR3 is made up of 15 amino acids.

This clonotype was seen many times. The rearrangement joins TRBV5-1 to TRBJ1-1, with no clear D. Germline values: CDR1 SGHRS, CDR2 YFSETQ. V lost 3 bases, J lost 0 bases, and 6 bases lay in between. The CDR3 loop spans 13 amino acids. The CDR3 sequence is CASSSGLNTEAFF. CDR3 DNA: TGCGCCAGCAGCTCCGGACTGAACACTGAAGCTTTCTTT.